The clone carrying this T cell receptor beta chain was observed a single time. These data come from a study of blood T cell repertoires in COVID-19. Study information: COVID-19 samples collected from the United States, Italy and Spain covered acute and convalescent phases. In each case, the material was cDNA or gDNA derived from T cells, B-cell-depleted T cells, or PBMCs.

Per the original data handling: Scientists estimated how many nucleated cells there were by amplifying reference gene primers. Sequenced by immunoSEQ multiplex PCR; TCRdb stores in-frame clones only, minus some. V, J and clone size are taken as reported in that table, and D and trimming were inferred from the DNA itself. The repertoire holds fewer than 150,000 clones, with 85% as singletons. The CDR3 extends over 15 amino acids. V gave up 0 bases and J gave up 7 bases; unmatched junction bases: 4. Germline-derived CDR1 and CDR2 are SGHNT and YYREEE (reference sequence). The material sequenced was peripheral blood. The V call is TRBV5-4, the J call TRBJ1-6; 7 bases align to TRBD1. This receptor was identified in a human donor in a cohort sampled during active COVID-19. CDR3 loop: CASSLGGQKNSPLHF. The CDR3 nucleotides are TGTGCCAGCAGCTTGGGGGGACAGAAAAATTCACCCCTCCACTTT.